The present TCR beta chain was sequenced within a study of CD8 T cells in ankylosing spondylitis. Study observations and caveats: Relatively scarce in peripheral blood, disease-linked clones were CD8+. Earlier studies detected some motif variants in reactive arthritis synovial fluid and blood. A TCR beta motif of fewer than ten highly homologous variants appeared characteristic of ankylosing spondylitis blood. Disease-linked clones reportedly concentrated significantly in matched ankylosing spondylitis synovial fluid.

Trimming cost V 2 bases and J 4 bases; bases outside gene matches: 4. The germline CDR1 and CDR2 sequences are SGHRS and YFSETQ. The length of the CDR3 is 15 residues. With molecular barcodes, quantitative 5'-RACE was used to make the TCR beta libraries. TCRdb ran MiXCR on the 5' RACE reads and lists one entry per CDR3 protein. The data show more than 600,000 distinct CDR3 sequences, with 15% to 20% seen just once and around 19% held by the top ten. On this clonotype itself: Its antigen is unknown.

This clonotype was obtained from a male donor with ankylosing spondylitis. V is TRBV5-1 and J is TRBJ2-1; 9 bases match TRBD2. The sequenced sample was blood, either unsorted or a sorted T cell fraction (not recorded which). The CDR3 spells CASSFLAGQYNEQFF. In nucleotides, the CDR3 is TGCGCCAGCAGCTTCCTAGCGGGACAGTACAATGAGCAGTTCTTC.